These T cell receptor beta chains were read from a single sample in a study of T cell clusters in autoimmune cytopenias. TCRdb re-called the multiplex PCR reads, yielding one record per CDR3 amino acid sequence without DNA. The sample includes roughly 7,000 distinct CDR3 sequences. The material sequenced was peripheral blood. These receptors were taken from a human donor with an autoimmune cytopenia or autoimmune hepatitis (not recorded which). Both conserved end residues are part of each CDR3. Clone size is not always given. Where it is, it says once, few, many or a class for expanded clones.

clone size | J gene | V gene | CDR3 protein
medium-sized | TRBJ1-2 | TRBV6-5 | CASSYFFSRTGRNGYTF
NA | TRBJ2-6 | TRBV5-4 | CASSLEGGPSGANVLTF
medium-sized | TRBJ2-1 | TRBV19 | CASSTQGGGSYNEQFF
NA | TRBJ2-7 | TRBV30 | CAWSHPGLAGEKTHEQYF
NA | TRBJ1-6 | TRBV10-3 | CAMGPGQGGSPLHF
medium-sized | TRBJ2-3 | TRBV6-5 | CASSAVTGGSTDTQYF
NA | TRBJ2-3 | TRBV5-1 | CASSLDTDTQYF
NA | TRBJ1-1 | TRBV30 | CAWIPGSYTEAFF
NA | TRBJ1-5 | TRBV20-1 | CSARGSPEPQHF
NA | TRBJ2-7 | TRBV18 | CASSPTRTGGPYEQYF
NA | TRBJ2-6 | TRBV7-6 | CASSLGSSGANVLTF
NA | TRBJ1-1 | TRBV11-1 | CASSRDRGEAFF
NA | TRBJ2-6 | TRBV20-1 | CSAGRGGLRSGANVLTF
medium-sized | TRBJ2-4 | TRBV19 | CASSQVAKNIQYF
NA | TRBJ1-2 | TRBV6-5 | CASSLRQYGYTF
NA | TRBJ1-1 | TRBV5-1 | CASSPSWTATEAFF
medium-sized | TRBJ2-1 | TRBV6-5 | CASNPAGLYEQFF
NA | TRBJ1-4 | TRBV5-5 | CASSSIAGNEKLFF
NA | TRBJ2-5 | TRBV30 | CAWSVRETQYF
NA | TRBJ1-1 | TRBV6-1 | CASSEQTATEAFF
medium-sized | TRBJ2-1 | TRBV29-1 | CSVGASGSGDEQFF
NA | TRBJ2-5 | TRBV24-1 | CATSDGAVQETQYF